These T cell receptor beta chains were read from a single sample in a study of T-cell memory formation after mild COVID-19. TCRdb analysed the 5' RACE reads with MiXCR anew, one entry per CDR3 protein. The profile covers fewer than 140,000 distinct CDR3 sequences, with about a sixth appearing a single time and 25% to 30% taken by the ten largest. Material for sequencing was PBMCs or a T cell subset sorted from them (not recorded which). The receptors here all came from an adult woman who had mild COVID-19 (a few samples of this study predate the infection). Cell type and time point are not known. Both conserved end residues are part of each CDR3.

TRBV7-8,CASSLTPLAGGQGWNEQYF
TRBV12-3/TRBV12-4,CASTWGTGGMETQYF
TRBV27,CASSSGTGSYGYTF
TRBV5-1,CASSLWSNQPQHF
TRBV7-6,CASSGKTEPALTDTQYF
TRBV5-4,CASSSPGSPLHF
TRBV4-3,CASSQDRRPGELFF
TRBV6-2/TRBV6-3,CASSFSTAGPYEQYF
TRBV29-1,CSVEGQNTGELFF
TRBV6-5,CASSYSPYPGQAEGLDTQYF
TRBV7-6,CASSLDGYPNTDTQYF
TRBV4-3,CASSQDVTYEQYF
TRBV20-1,CSAQTSGPSTDTQYF
TRBV4-1,CASSEEQRVATEAFF
TRBV20-1,CSARDTWAGSIYEQYF
TRBV7-2,CASSSMKSLSGNTIYF
TRBV24-1,CATSSTSETSVLNEQFF
TRBV9,CASSVVGTDIQYF
TRBV6-5,CASGDRTAIYEKLFF
TRBV9,CASSVGNRVDTQYF
TRBV14,CASSPLMTEVYEQFF
TRBV5-1,CASSSEGGGNTEAFF
TRBV20-1,CSASPPDLLIGELFF
TRBV7-9,CASSHYRDYNEQFF
TRBV20-1,CSARGGPTYEQYF
TRBV4-3,CASRGEGINEQFF
TRBV6-2/TRBV6-3,CASTPGNTEAFF
TRBV20-1,CSATSASGRITSDTQYF
TRBV4-1,CASSQQSGGGDGETQYF
TRBV20-1,CSAHRGQETQYF
TRBV28,CASSSKGVPAYEQYF
TRBV6-5,CASSYGDSLSYEQYF
TRBV25-1,CASSPRDRYYEQYF
TRBV12-3/TRBV12-4,CASSPGLAEQFF
TRBV29-1,CSVEDLGLRVNYGYTF
TRBV11-2,CASSLENTDTQYF
TRBV4-3,CASSQGGAGPDNEQFF
TRBV5-5,CASTQVLGAQYYGYTF
TRBV7-9,CASSLETNPLRSLTF
TRBV7-8,CASSLKESGPYNEQFF
TRBV4-1,CASSQERSAGELFF
TRBV21-1,CASSASSFSYEQYF
TRBV5-5,CASSLEGGTGGDEQYF
TRBV9,CASSAGGGTGDEQFF
TRBV20-1,CSAREVLDYRRSYNEQFF
TRBV9,CASSATGGDTEAFF
TRBV6-2/TRBV6-3,CASSYDGLAGGETQYF
TRBV3-1,CASSQDGGGPPYNEQFF
TRBV7-9,CASSLGTSTDTQYF
TRBV5-1,CASSEGPPNTEAFF
TRBV9,CASSVAGSLQGSQGYTF
TRBV3-1,CASSQDREPSPNEQFF
TRBV12-3/TRBV12-4,CASSLHRREQFF
TRBV27,CASSLTGTSNSYNSPLHF
TRBV30,CACHPDYGYTF
TRBV4-1,CASSQVNPSPDTQYF
TRBV5-1,CASSTRQGGNTEAFF
TRBV9,CASSNGGSTDTQYF
TRBV5-1,CASSNLGARPDNEQFF